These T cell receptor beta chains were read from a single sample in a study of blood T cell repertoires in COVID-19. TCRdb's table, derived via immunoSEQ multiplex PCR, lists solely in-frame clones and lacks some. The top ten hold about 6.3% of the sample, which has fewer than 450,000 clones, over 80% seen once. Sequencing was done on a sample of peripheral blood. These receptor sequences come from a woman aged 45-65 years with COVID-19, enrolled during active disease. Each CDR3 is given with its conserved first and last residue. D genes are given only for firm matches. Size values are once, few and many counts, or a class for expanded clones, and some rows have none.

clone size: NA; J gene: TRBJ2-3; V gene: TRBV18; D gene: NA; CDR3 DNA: TGTGCCAGCTCCCCCGGAGAGGGTACGCAGTATTTT; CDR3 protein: CASSPGEGTQYF
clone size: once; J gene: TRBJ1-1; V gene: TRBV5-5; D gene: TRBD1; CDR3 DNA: TGTGCCAGCAGCCTGACAGGGGGCGTGAGCACTGAAGCTTTCTTT; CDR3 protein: CASSLTGGVSTEAFF
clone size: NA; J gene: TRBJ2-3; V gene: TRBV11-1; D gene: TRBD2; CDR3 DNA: TGTGCCAGCAGCTTAGCGACTAGCCTGGCGGGCACAGATACGCAGTATTTT; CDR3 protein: CASSLATSLAGTDTQYF
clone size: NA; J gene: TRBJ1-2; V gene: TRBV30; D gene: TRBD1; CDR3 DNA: TGTGCCTGGAGCCCAGGGGGACTCTATGGCTACACCTTC; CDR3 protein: CAWSPGGLYGYTF
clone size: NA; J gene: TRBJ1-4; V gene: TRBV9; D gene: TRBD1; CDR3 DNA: TGTGCCAGCAGCACCCGGTCCGGGACAGGGATTAAAGAAACTAATGAAAAACTGTTTTTT; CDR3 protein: CASSTRSGTGIKETNEKLFF
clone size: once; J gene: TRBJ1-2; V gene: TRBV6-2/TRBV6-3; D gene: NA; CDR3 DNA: TGTGCCAGCAGTTACTTGCGAGGGAGAAACTATGGCTACACCTTC; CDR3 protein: CASSYLRGRNYGYTF
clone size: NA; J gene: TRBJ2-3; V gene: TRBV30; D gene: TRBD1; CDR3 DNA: TGTGCCTGGAGCCCGGGACAGGGGGCGATAGATACGCAGTATTTT; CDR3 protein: CAWSPGQGAIDTQYF
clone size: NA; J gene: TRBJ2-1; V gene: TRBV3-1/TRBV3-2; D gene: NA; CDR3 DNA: TGTGCCAAGCGAAGCGACAATGAGCAGTTCTTC; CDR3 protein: CAKRSDNEQFF
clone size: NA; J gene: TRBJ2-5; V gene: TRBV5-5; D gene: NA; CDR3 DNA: TGTGCCAGCAGCTTTGGGGCACTCTCTCAAGAGACCCAGTACTTC; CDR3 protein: CASSFGALSQETQYF
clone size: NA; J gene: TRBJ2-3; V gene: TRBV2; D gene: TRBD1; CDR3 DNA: TGTGCCAGCAAGGAGGACAGGGACACAGATACGCAGTATTTT; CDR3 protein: CASKEDRDTDTQYF
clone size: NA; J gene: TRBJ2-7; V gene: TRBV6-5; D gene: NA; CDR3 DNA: TGTGCCAGCAGCTTCGGACAGAGACCCTACGAGCAGTACTTC; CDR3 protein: CASSFGQRPYEQYF
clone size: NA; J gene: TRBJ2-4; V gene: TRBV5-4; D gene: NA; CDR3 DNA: TGTGCCAGCAGCTTTGGCCTAGCCAAAAACATTCAGTACTTC; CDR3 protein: CASSFGLAKNIQYF
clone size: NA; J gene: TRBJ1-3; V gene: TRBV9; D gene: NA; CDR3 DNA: TGTGCCAGCAGCGTCGGACAAACTGGAAACACCATATATTTT; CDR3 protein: CASSVGQTGNTIYF
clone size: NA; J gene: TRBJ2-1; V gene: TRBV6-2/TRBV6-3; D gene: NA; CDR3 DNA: TGTGCCAGCAGTTACATAGGGGGTCCGTACAATGAGCAGTTCTTC; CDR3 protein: CASSYIGGPYNEQFF
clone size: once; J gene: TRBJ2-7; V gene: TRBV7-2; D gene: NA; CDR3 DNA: TGTGCCAGCAGCTCCGGACAGCCCCGCTACGAGCAGTACTTC; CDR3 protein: CASSSGQPRYEQYF
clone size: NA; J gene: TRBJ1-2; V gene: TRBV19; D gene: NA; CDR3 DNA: TGTGCCAGTAGTATAGCCCCAGGGATGGGTGGTGGCTACACCTTC; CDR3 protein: CASSIAPGMGGGYTF
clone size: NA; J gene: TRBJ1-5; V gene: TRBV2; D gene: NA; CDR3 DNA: TGTGCCAGCGGAGGATCGTCGTCCATGAATCAGCCCCAGCATTTT; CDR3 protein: CASGGSSSMNQPQHF
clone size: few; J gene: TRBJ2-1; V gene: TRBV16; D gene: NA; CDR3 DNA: TGTGCCAGCAGCCAATCGCACAGGCCATACAATGAGCAGTTCTTC; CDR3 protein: CASSQSHRPYNEQFF
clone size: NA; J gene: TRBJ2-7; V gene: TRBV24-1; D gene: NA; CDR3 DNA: TGTGCCACCAGTGATTTTAGAAGGGGAGAGCAGTACTTC; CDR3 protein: CATSDFRRGEQYF
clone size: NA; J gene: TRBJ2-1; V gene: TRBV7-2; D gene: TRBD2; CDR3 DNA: TGTGCCAGCAGCGAGACTAGCGGGGCGATTAGAAATGAGCAGTTCTTC; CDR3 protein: CASSETSGAIRNEQFF
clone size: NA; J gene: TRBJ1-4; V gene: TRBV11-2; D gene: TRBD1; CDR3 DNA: TGTGCCAGCAGCTTAAGGGGAAATGCTGGGACAGGGGATGAAAAACTGTTTTTT; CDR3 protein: CASSLRGNAGTGDEKLFF
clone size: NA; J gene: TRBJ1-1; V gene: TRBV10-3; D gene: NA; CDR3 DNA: TGTGCCATCAGTGAATCAGGGGCCTGGAACACTGAAGCTTTCTTT; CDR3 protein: CAISESGAWNTEAFF
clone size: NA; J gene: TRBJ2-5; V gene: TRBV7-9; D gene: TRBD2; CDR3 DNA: TGTGCCAGCAGCTTAGCGAGCGCTAGCGGGTACCAAGAGACCCAGTACTTC; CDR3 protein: CASSLASASGYQETQYF
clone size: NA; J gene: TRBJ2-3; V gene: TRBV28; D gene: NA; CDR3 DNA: TGTGCCAGCAGCAGGGGGGCCACAGATACGCAGTATTTT; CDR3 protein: CASSRGATDTQYF
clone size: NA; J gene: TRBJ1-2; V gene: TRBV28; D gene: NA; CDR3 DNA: TGTGCCAGCAGTACAAGGGGTCCGGACGGCCAAAGGGGCTACACCTTC; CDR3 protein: CASSTRGPDGQRGYTF
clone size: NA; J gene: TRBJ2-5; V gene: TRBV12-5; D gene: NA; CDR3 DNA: TGTGCTAGTGGGCCGTCCAGCCAAGAGACCCAGTACTTC; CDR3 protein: CASGPSSQETQYF
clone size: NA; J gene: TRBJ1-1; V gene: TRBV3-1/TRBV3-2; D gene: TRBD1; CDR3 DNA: TGTGCCAGCAGCCAAGGCAGGGGGACGGCTGAAGCTTTCTTT; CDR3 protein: CASSQGRGTAEAFF
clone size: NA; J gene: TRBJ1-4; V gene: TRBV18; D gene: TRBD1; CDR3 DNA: TGTGCCAGCTCACCGGGACAGGGGAATGAAAAACTGTTTTTT; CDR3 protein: CASSPGQGNEKLFF
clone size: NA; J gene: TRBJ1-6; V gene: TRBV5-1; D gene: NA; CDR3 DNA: TGCGCCAGCAGCTTGGCCCTGAGCTCCTATAATTCACCCCTCCACTTT; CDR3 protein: CASSLALSSYNSPLHF
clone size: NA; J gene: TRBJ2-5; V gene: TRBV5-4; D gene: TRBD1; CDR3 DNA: TGTGCCAGCAGCAATGAGTACAGGGACAGAGAAGAGACCCAGTACTTC; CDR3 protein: CASSNEYRDREETQYF
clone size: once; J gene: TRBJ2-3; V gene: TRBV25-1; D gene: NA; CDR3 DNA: TGTGCCAGCAGTGATCCCGTTCTCCCAGATACGCAGTATTTT; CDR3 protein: CASSDPVLPDTQYF
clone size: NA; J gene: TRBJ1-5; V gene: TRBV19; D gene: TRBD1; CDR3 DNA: TGTGCCAGTAGTATAGTACGCCAGGGGGAGCCCCAGCATTTT; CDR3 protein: CASSIVRQGEPQHF
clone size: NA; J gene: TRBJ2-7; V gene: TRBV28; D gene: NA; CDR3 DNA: TGTGCCAGCAACCGACAGGCGGGCGAGCAGTACTTC; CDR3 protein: CASNRQAGEQYF
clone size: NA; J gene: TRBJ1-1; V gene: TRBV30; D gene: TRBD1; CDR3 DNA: TGTGCCTGGAGTGGATCACAGGGGGCCAACGCTGAAGCTTTCTTT; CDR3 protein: CAWSGSQGANAEAFF
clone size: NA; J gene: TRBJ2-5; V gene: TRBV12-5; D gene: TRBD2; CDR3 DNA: TGTGCTAGTGGGTCGGGAGGTTTCGAGAAGACCCAGTACTTC; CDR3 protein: CASGSGGFEKTQYF
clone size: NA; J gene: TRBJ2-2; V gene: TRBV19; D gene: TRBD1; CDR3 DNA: TGTGCCAGTAGCCTACAGGGGTTCGGCGGGGAGCTGTTTTTT; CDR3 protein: CASSLQGFGGELFF
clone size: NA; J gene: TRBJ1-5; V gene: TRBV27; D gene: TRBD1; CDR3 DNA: TGTGCCAGCAGTACCCGGGGAAAGACAGGGGAAGTCCAGCCCCAGCATTTT; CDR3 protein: CASSTRGKTGEVQPQHF
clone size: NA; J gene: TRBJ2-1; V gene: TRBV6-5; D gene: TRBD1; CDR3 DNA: TGTGCCAGCACTTTTGGACAGGGGGGCAATGAGCAGTTCTTC; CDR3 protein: CASTFGQGGNEQFF
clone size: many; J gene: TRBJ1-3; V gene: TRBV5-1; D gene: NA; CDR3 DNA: TGCGCCAGCAGCTTGGGAATAGCGGGCTCTGGAAACACCATATATTTT; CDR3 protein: CASSLGIAGSGNTIYF
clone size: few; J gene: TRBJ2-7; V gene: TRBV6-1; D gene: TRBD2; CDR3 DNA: TGTGCCAGCAGTGAAGCTTCGGCGGGAGGGCCCTACGAGCAGTACTTC; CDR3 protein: CASSEASAGGPYEQYF
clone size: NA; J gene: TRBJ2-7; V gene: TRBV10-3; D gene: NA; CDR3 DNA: TGTGCCATCCAGGGAGGCTTCGCCGAGGCCTACGAGCAGTACTTC; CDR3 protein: CAIQGGFAEAYEQYF
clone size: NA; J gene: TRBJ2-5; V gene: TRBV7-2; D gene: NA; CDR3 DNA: TGTGCCAGCAGCCAATCCATAGGGGGGGGGCAAGAGACCCAGTACTTC; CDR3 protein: CASSQSIGGGQETQYF
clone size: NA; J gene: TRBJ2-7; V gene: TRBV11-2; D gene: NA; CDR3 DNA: TGTGCCAGCAGCTCACCGTCGGGACTGATGTACTTC; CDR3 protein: CASSSPSGLMYF
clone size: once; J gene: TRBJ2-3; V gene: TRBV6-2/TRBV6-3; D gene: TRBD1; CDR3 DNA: TGTGCCAGCAGCCCGGGACAGAACACAGATACGCAGTATTTT; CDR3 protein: CASSPGQNTDTQYF
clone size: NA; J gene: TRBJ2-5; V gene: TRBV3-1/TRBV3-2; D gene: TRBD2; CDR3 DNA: TGTGCCAGCAGCCAAGCGGGACTAGTCAAAGAGACCCAGTACTTC; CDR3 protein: CASSQAGLVKETQYF
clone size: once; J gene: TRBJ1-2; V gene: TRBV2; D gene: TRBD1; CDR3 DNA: TGTGCCTGCAGGGGGGGGAGTGGCTACACCTTC; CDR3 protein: CACRGGSGYTF
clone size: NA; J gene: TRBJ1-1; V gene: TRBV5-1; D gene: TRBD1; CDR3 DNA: TGCGCCAGCAGCTCCGGGACAGTGGTATCGAACACTGAAGCTTTCTTT; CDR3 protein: CASSSGTVVSNTEAFF
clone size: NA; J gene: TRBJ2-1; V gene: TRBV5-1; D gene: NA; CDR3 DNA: TGCGCCAGCAGCTGGACAGATTACAATGAGCAGTTCTTC; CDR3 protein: CASSWTDYNEQFF
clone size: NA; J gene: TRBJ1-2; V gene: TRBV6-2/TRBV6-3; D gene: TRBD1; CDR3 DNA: TGTGCCAGCAGCCCACCACTCAAGGACAGGGCTTATGGCTACACCTTC; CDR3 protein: CASSPPLKDRAYGYTF
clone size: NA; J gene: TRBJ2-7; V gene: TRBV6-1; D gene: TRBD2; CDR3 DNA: TGTGCCAGCAGTTATGACAGCGGGAAGTACGAGCAGTACTTC; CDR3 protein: CASSYDSGKYEQYF
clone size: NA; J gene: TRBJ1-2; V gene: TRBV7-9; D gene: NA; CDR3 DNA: TGTGCCAGCAGCTCGCGGGACTATGGCTACACCTTC; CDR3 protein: CASSSRDYGYTF
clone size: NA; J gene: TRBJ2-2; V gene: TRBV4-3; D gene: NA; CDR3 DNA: TGCGCCAGCAGCCAAGGGCAGAACACCGGGGAGCTGTTTTTT; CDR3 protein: CASSQGQNTGELFF
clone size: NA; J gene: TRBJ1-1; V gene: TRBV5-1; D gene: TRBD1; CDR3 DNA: TGCGCCAGCAGCCAGCAGGGGGGGAACACTGAAGCTTTCTTT; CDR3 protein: CASSQQGGNTEAFF